This passage covers 25 T cell receptor beta chains from one sample sequenced in a study of T cell responses to AZD1222 COVID-19 vaccine. Only in-frame clones appear in the TCRdb table, and some are missing; sequencing was by immunoSEQ multiplex PCR. The sample consists of 85,000 or so clones, 75% to 95% of them appearing once. The specimen was peripheral blood, collected 28 days after the second AZD1222 dose. The source of these receptors is an adult who received the AZD1222 COVID-19 vaccine.

The J gene is TRBJ2-2, the V gene TRBV7-9; no reliable D call. This CDR3 contains 16 residues. Germline V gene lookup returns CDR1 SEHNR and CDR2 FQNEAQ (reference sequence). V lost 5 bases and J lost 3, with 16 bases in between. The CDR3 protein is CASSPHRWAHTGELFF. CDR3 DNA sequence: TGTGCCAGCAGCCCCCATAGGTGGGCCCACACCGGGGAGCTGTTTTTT.

In this sample, this clone turned up once. V gene TRBV24-1 combines with J gene TRBJ2-7; possibly TRBD1 for D (5 bases). This CDR3 contains 13 residues. The germline gives CDR1 KGHDR, CDR2 SFDVKD. Deletions cut 7 bases from V and 2 bases from J, with 11 bases between. The CDR3 loop is CATRAQDTYEQYF. The CDR3 DNA follows: TGTGCCACCAGAGCACAGGACACCTACGAGCAGTACTTC.

The gene calls are TRBV6-5 and TRBJ1-4; D unresolved. V shed 7 bases and J shed 8 bases, with 8 bases lying between them. The CDR3 is made up of 11 amino acids. The germline V gene encodes CDR1 MNHEY and CDR2 SVGAGI. DNA of the CDR3: TGTGCCAGCAAAGTATCCGAAAAACTGTTTTTT. This codes for CASKVSEKLFF.

Here the CDR3 reads CASRWTGGNTIYF. For the CDR3, the DNA is TGTGCCAGCAGGTGGACAGGTGGAAACACCATATATTTT. This rearrangement joins TRBV5-8 to TRBJ1-3; TRBD1 aligns across 7 bases. In germline, CDR1 is SGHTS, CDR2 YDEGEE. V gave up 5 bases and J gave up 3 bases; unmatched junction bases: 2. The CDR3 length is 13 residues.

A few counts support this clone. The chain recombines TRBV5-1 with TRBJ2-3, with TRBD2 matching over 8 bases. The CDR3 runs to 16 residues. Germline assignment: CDR1 SGHRS and CDR2 YFSETQ. The V and J ends lost 1 base and 3 bases, in that order; junction bases with no gene match: 7. CDR3 residues: CASSLTAGGPTDTQYF. CDR3 DNA: TGCGCCAGCAGCTTGACGGCGGGAGGCCCAACAGATACGCAGTATTTT.

The V gene is TRBV13, the J gene TRBJ2-1; no clear D gene. V was cut by 3 bases and J by 4 bases, with 4 bases left in between. Germline CDR1 PRHDT, CDR2 FYEKMQ (reference sequence). This CDR3 region has 12 residues. CDR3: CASSLAYNEQFF. The CDR3 coding sequence is TGTGCCAGCAGCTTGGCATACAATGAGCAGTTCTTC.

The rearrangement uses TRBV27 and TRBJ1-5; 8 bases map to TRBD1. The V segment lost 5 bases and the J segment 2 bases; nucleotides outside the gene matches: 5. This CDR3 is built from 15 residues. The germline CDR1 and CDR2 sequences are MNHEY and SMNVEV (reference sequence). CDR3 in amino acids: CASSPDRGGNQPQHF. CDR3 DNA: TGTGCCAGCAGTCCCGACAGGGGAGGCAATCAGCCCCAGCATTTT.

The chain links TRBV11-2 to TRBJ2-1; the match to TRBD1 covers 9 bases. Germline V gene data show CDR1 as SGHAT and CDR2 as FQNNGV. This CDR3 contains 16 residues. The J segment lost 7 bases and the V segment lost 1 base, leaving 8 bases of the junction unmatched. The CDR3 DNA reads as TGTGCCAGCAGCTTAGTGTTCGGGACAGGGAGGAATGAGCAGTTCTTC. This sequence encodes CASSLVFGTGRNEQFF.

The V and J genes are TRBV18 and TRBJ1-1, with 8 positions matching TRBD1. The CDR3 consists of 13 residues. Trimming cost V 9 bases and J 2 bases; bases outside gene matches: 5. Per germline, CDR1 KGHSH and CDR2 LQKENI. The CDR3 reads CASRQGRNTEAFF. For the CDR3, the DNA is TGTGCCAGTCGACAGGGGAGAAACACTGAAGCTTTCTTT.

This clone appeared once. The CDR3 sequence is CASSLSGGTSGRGQFF. The CDR3, as DNA: TGTGCCAGCAGCCTATCTGGAGGGACTAGCGGGAGGGGGCAGTTCTTC. The J gene is TRBJ2-1, the V gene TRBV28, with TRBD2 matching 16 bases. This CDR3 has 16 amino acids. Trimming removed 6 bases from V and 12 bases from J; junction bases left unmatched: 11. Germline V lookup: CDR1 MDHEN, CDR2 SYDVKM. Variable domain in full (rest from reference TRBV28 and TRBJ2-1): DVKVTQSSRYLVKRTGEKVFLECVQDMDHENMFWYRQDPGLGLRLIYFSYDVKMKEKGDIPEGYSVSREKKERFSLILESASTNQTSMYLCASSLSGGTSGRGQFFGPGTRLTVL.

V usage is TRBV19 and J usage is TRBJ2-5, with D unclear. The CDR3 spans 16 residues. Trimming shortened V by 7 bases and J by 2 bases, and 20 bases separated the two germline ends. The V gene's germline CDR1 is LNHDA and CDR2 SQIVND (reference sequence). CDR3 sequence reads: CASKTSPSVGQETQYF. The CDR3 DNA is TGTGCCAGTAAAACCTCCCCATCGGTTGGGCAAGAGACCCAGTACTTC.

Only one count was recorded for this clone. The CDR3 DNA sequence: TGTGCCAGCAGCGACCCGGGCTCTGGAAACACCATATATTTT. It encodes CASSDPGSGNTIYF. The gene calls are TRBV28 and TRBJ1-3; no reliable D call. The CDR3 spans 14 residues. Looked up from germline, CDR1 is MDHEN and CDR2 is SYDVKM. Trimming took off 6 bases at V and 0 bases at J, with 9 bases between the two ends.

This clone was seen once. The chain has TRBV30 and TRBJ2-7; TRBD1 might be the D (6 bases). Germline V gene data show CDR1 as GTSNPN and CDR2 as SVGIG (reference sequence). The CDR3 extends over 13 amino acids. Between the trimmed V and J ends, which lost 5 bases and 6 bases, there was a span of 17 bases. The CDR3 loop is CAWDKTGYREQYF. The CDR3 DNA is TGTGCCTGGGATAAAACAGGGTACCGCGAGCAGTACTTC.

The chain couples TRBV18 to TRBJ2-7; D gene uncertain. The CDR3 has 13 residues. Per germline, CDR1 KGHSH and CDR2 LQKENI. V was shortened by 6 bases and J by 3 bases, with 12 bases between the two germline ends. CDR3 DNA: TGTGCCAGCTCCCGCGATAGGGTCTACGAGCAGTACTTC. This gives the protein CASSRDRVYEQYF.

The chain uses TRBV28 and TRBJ2-7; 10 nucleotides match TRBD2. CDR1 is MDHEN, CDR2 SYDVKM, per germline. V trimming: 6 bases; J trimming: 7 bases; junction bases outside the gene matches: 21. The CDR3 runs 18 residues. Here the CDR3 reads CASRTLYGTSDTLGEQYF. The DNA of the CDR3 is TGTGCCAGCAGGACTTTGTACGGGACTAGCGATACCCTGGGGGAGCAGTACTTC.

The CDR3 spells CASTLPQDYGYTF. The DNA of the CDR3 is TGTGCCAGCACCCTGCCTCAGGACTATGGCTACACCTTC. This chain links TRBV28 with TRBJ1-2; D not resolved. V lost 7 bases to trimming and J lost 3 bases, with 12 bases between them. Per the germline V gene, CDR1 is MDHEN and CDR2 is SYDVKM. The CDR3 sequence is 13 residues long.

V usage is TRBV6-5 and J usage is TRBJ2-2, with 10 positions matching TRBD1. Per germline, CDR1 MNHEY and CDR2 SVGAGI. The V gene end was trimmed by 8 bases and the J gene end by 7 bases; junction bases not matched to a gene: 7. The CDR3 is 14 residues long. CDR3 nucleotides: TGTGCCAGCTTTCCGGGACAGGGGATCGGGGAGCTGTTTTTT. It encodes CASFPGQGIGELFF.

V and J are TRBV28 and TRBJ2-5, with TRBD1 matching over 7 bases. This CDR3 spans 15 amino acids. Trimming removed 3 bases from V and 5 bases from J; junction bases left unmatched: 9. Germline V gene lookup returns CDR1 MDHEN and CDR2 SYDVKM. The CDR3 sequence is CASSFEGARMETQYF. In nucleotides, the CDR3 is TGTGCCAGCAGTTTCGAGGGGGCACGCATGGAGACCCAGTACTTC.

The V call is TRBV12-5, the J call TRBJ1-3; a weak D match, TRBD1 (6 bases). CDR3 length equals 15 residues. Germline-derived CDR1 and CDR2 are LGHNT and FRNRAP. V lost 6 bases, J lost 0 bases, and 12 bases lay in between. The CDR3 nucleotides read TGTGCTAGTGGAGAGGGACACTCCTCTGGAAACACCATATATTTT. Amino acid sequence: CASGEGHSSGNTIYF.

Sample share makes this clone large. The V and J genes are TRBV25-1 and TRBJ2-7; D may match TRBD1 or TRBD2 (5 bases each). V dropped 3 bases and J dropped 2 bases, with 17 bases sitting between them. The CDR3 is 16 amino acids. Looked up from germline, CDR1 is MGHDK and CDR2 is SYGVNS. The CDR3: CASSDFGTDVPYEQYF. In DNA, the CDR3 is TGTGCCAGCAGTGATTTTGGGACGGACGTCCCCTACGAGCAGTACTTC.

The chain combines TRBV30 with TRBJ1-3, with D tentatively TRBD1 (6 bases). Germline V gene lookup returns CDR1 GTSNPN and CDR2 SVGIG (reference sequence). The CDR3 runs to 13 residues. The germline V and J ends were trimmed by 4 bases and 2 bases, with 9 bases remaining between them. The chain's CDR3 is CAWMQGTGNTIYF. Written as DNA, the CDR3 is TGTGCCTGGATGCAGGGGACTGGAAACACCATATATTTT.

V gene TRBV12-3 or TRBV12-4 combines with J gene TRBJ1-6; no firm D call. Trimming pared 3 bases from V and 3 bases from J, leaving 3 bases between. The CDR3 consists of 13 residues. The CDR3 region is CASSLSYNSPLHF. The CDR3 DNA reads TGTGCCAGCAGTTTGAGCTATAATTCACCCCTCCACTTT.

V and J are TRBV3-1 (or the pseudogene TRBV3-2) and TRBJ1-5; 8 bases are a match to TRBD1. The CDR3 length is 17 residues. The V gene end was trimmed by 3 bases and the J gene end by 2 bases; junction bases not matched to a gene: 9. CDR1 is LGHDT and CDR2 is YNNKEL in the germline V gene (reference sequence). The CDR3 nucleotides read TGTGCCAGCAGCCAGGGGAGGGGGACAGGAGGCAATCAGCCCCAGCATTTT. This gives the protein CASSQGRGTGGNQPQHF.

The rearrangement joins TRBV28 to TRBJ1-3, with D unresolved. This CDR3 contains 14 residues. CDR1 MDHEN and CDR2 SYDVKM come from the germline V gene. The V gene lost 3 bases and the J gene lost 8 bases, with 14 bases spanning the gap. In DNA form, the CDR3 reads TGTGCCAGCAGTTTTCGTGGGGTTGTGGACACCATATATTTT. This sequence encodes CASSFRGVVDTIYF.

This clone was seen more than once but under ten times. The V call is TRBV12-5, the J call TRBJ2-2; D may match TRBD1 or TRBD2 (5 bases each). Germline lookup yields CDR1 LGHNT and CDR2 FRNRAP. The CDR3 extends over 15 amino acids. V was pared by 0 bases and J by 4 bases, with 9 bases between. The CDR3 loop is CASGLVLGGTGELFF. The CDR3 DNA reads TGTGCTAGTGGTTTGGTACTTGGGGGCACCGGGGAGCTGTTTTTT.